The 8 T cell receptor beta chains reported below all come from one sample, sequenced in a study of T cells in tuberculosis. Using immunoSEQ multiplex PCR, the repertoire was profiled, and TCRdb retains in-frame clones only, with some absent. Among some 22,000 clones listed, around 97% were seen once. Sequencing was performed on PBMCs. These receptors were taken from a donor aged 10-29 years with latent tuberculosis or without tuberculosis infection.

The genes are TRBV19 and TRBJ1-5; possible D gene TRBD1, 6 bases. The germline CDR1 and CDR2 sequences are LNHDA and SQIVND (reference sequence). The germline V and J ends were trimmed by 3 bases and 0 bases, with 15 bases remaining between them. This CDR3 comprises 17 residues. This chain's CDR3 is CASSIFRGGGSNQPQHF. DNA of the CDR3: TGTGCCAGTAGTATTTTCCGAGGGGGGGGTAGCAATCAGCCCCAGCATTTT.

This chain connects TRBV6-5 to TRBJ2-4; 8 bases align to TRBD2. CDR1 and CDR2 from the germline V gene are MNHEY and SVGAGI. V shed 6 bases and J 7 bases; nucleotides not matched to a gene: 11. The CDR3 is 15 residues long. In nucleotides, the CDR3 is TGTGCCAGCAGCCCTATAGCGGGGCCTCGCAACATTCAGTACTTC. Its protein product is CASSPIAGPRNIQYF.

J is TRBJ2-5 and V is TRBV5-5; the match to TRBD1 covers 7 bases. The CDR3 covers 14 residues. J lost 1 base, V lost 6 bases, and 6 bases had no gene match. Germline loops: CDR1 SGHKS, CDR2 YYEKEE (reference sequence). Written as DNA, the CDR3 is TGTGCCAGCATCCTAGGGGGCAGCCAAGAGACCCAGTACTTC. Amino acids: CASILGGSQETQYF. Combining the CDR3 with reference TRBV5-5 and TRBJ2-5 gives the whole variable domain DAGVTQSPTHLIKTRGQQVTLRCSPISGHKSVSWYQQVLGQGPQFIFQYYEKEERGRGNFPDRFSARQFPNYSSELNVNALLLGDSALYLCASILGGSQETQYFGPGTRLLVL.

This clone was observed a single time. The chain links TRBV30 to TRBJ2-7; D might be TRBD2 (6 bases). The CDR3 runs 17 residues. Germline V gene data show CDR1 as GTSNPN and CDR2 as SVGIG (reference sequence). The V gene lost 0 bases and the J gene lost 4 bases, with 22 bases spanning the gap. DNA for the CDR3: TGTGCCTGGAGTGTCAGTTCGGTTTGGGACTTCAAATACGAGCAGTACTTC. Protein: CAWSVSSVWDFKYEQYF.

V is TRBV7-2 and J is TRBJ1-2, with no clear D. The germline CDR1 and CDR2 sequences are SGHTA and FQGNSA. V lost 4 bases and J 3 bases, leaving 12 bases between the germline ends. The CDR3 has 14 residues. The CDR3 DNA follows: TGTGCCAGCAGCTCCCGGGTCCTCTACTATGGCTACACCTTC. It encodes CASSSRVLYYGYTF.

The chain has TRBV19 and TRBJ1-2; D unresolved. Germline V gene data show CDR1 as LNHDA and CDR2 as SQIVND (reference sequence). The CDR3 is 13 residues long. V lost 6 bases to trimming and J lost 0 bases, with 8 bases between them. The CDR3 spells CASRVRSNYGYTF. CDR3 nucleotide sequence: TGTGCCAGTAGAGTGCGGTCTAACTATGGCTACACCTTC.

The chain couples TRBV18 to TRBJ2-5; D is perhaps TRBD2 (5 bases). This CDR3 spans 14 amino acids. Trimming removed 2 bases at V and 0 bases at J, with 7 bases between. Germline V gene lookup returns CDR1 KGHSH and CDR2 LQKENI. CDR3 nucleotide sequence: TGTGCCAGCTCACCAGTAGCGAACCAAGAGACCCAGTACTTC. It specifies CASSPVANQETQYF.

As for this clone: One end of the junction is discordant with germline, which a read error may explain. The chain joins TRBV29-1 to TRBJ1-1; TRBD1 matches 7 bases. The CDR3 spans 14 residues. Germline V gene sequence: CDR1 SQVTM, CDR2 ANQGSEA. The DNA of the CDR3 is TGCAGCATTGAGGGGGTAGGGGGCCACACTGAAGCTTTCTTT. Protein: CSIEGVGGHTEAFF. Full variable domain (remainder filled in from reference TRBV29-1 and TRBJ1-1): SAVISQKPSRDICQRGTSLTIQCQVDSQVTMMFWYRQQPGQSLTLIATANQGSEATYESGFVIDKFPISRPNLTFSTLTVSNMSPEDSSIYLCSIEGVGGHTEAFFGQGTRLTVV.